One and the same sample provided the 27 T cell receptor beta chains below, sequenced in a study of cytomegalovirus exposure and HLA in healthy donors. A multiplex PCR was run with 60 Vbeta primers and 13 Jbeta primers. Produced via immunoSEQ multiplex PCR; TCRdb's table is partial and in-frame only. In the table there are roughly 100,000 clones, around 70% of which are singletons. The sequenced sample was PBMCs. The receptor source for this set is a woman aged 50 to 60 in good health and CMV-seropositive.

This chain joins TRBV5-1 and TRBJ2-1, with D possibly matching TRBD2 (7 bases). V dropped 2 bases and J dropped 7 bases, with 22 bases sitting between them. The CDR3 has 17 residues. The germline V gene encodes CDR1 SGHRS and CDR2 YFSETQ. CDR3 loop: CASSFNPWQGRENEQFF. CDR3 nucleotides: TGCGCCAGCAGCTTTAACCCGTGGCAGGGGAGGGAGAATGAGCAGTTCTTC. Supplemented by reference TRBV5-1 and TRBJ2-1, the full variable domain reads KAGVTQTPRYLIKTRGQQVTLSCSPISGHRSVSWYQQTPGQGLQFLFEYFSETQRNKGNFPGRFSGRQFSNSRSEMNVSTLELGDSALYLCASSFNPWQGRENEQFFGPGTRLTVL.

The chain employs TRBV29-1 and TRBJ1-1, with TRBD1 matching 8 bases. Germline CDR1 and CDR2: SQVTM and ANQGSEA. The CDR3 loop spans 13 amino acids. Trimming removed 7 bases from V and 6 bases from J; junction bases left unmatched: 10. CDR3 loop: CSAMRQGRAEAFF. Here the CDR3 DNA reads TGCAGCGCTATGAGACAGGGGAGGGCTGAAGCTTTCTTT.

This chain connects TRBV30 to TRBJ1-1; 7 bases line up with TRBD1. Germline trimming cut 1 base from V and 5 bases from J; bases unmatched to any gene: 4. CDR1 and CDR2 from the germline V gene are GTSNPN and SVGIG (reference sequence). This CDR3 is built from 13 residues. The chain's CDR3 is CAWSGTGVTEAFF. CDR3 coding DNA: TGTGCCTGGAGTGGTACAGGGGTTACTGAAGCTTTCTTT.

V is TRBV28 and J is TRBJ2-5; 7 positions agree with TRBD1. Near its end, the DNA agrees better with TRBJ2-7, so the J call may be wrong. Germline loops: CDR1 MDHEN, CDR2 SYDVKM. The CDR3 consists of 16 residues. CDR3 residues: CASSLTGSGLSYEQYF. DNA of the CDR3: TGTGCCAGCAGCCTGACAGGGAGTGGTCTTTCCTACGAGCAGTACTTC.

V is TRBV28 and J is TRBJ2-6; TRBD2 aligns across 8 bases. Germline lookup yields CDR1 MDHEN and CDR2 SYDVKM. The CDR3 is 19 residues long. V shed 2 bases and J 2 bases; nucleotides not matched to a gene: 11. CDR3 sequence reads: CASSLTGGAGDAGANVLTF. Written as DNA, the CDR3 is TGTGCCAGCAGTTTAACCGGGGGAGCGGGAGATGCTGGGGCCAACGTCCTGACTTTC.

CDR3 nucleotides: TGTGCCAGCACCTCGCGGGTCAACGGGGACTACGAGCAGTACTTC. As protein: CASTSRVNGDYEQYF. The chain employs TRBV28 and TRBJ2-7; D perhaps matches TRBD2 (5 bases). Between the trimmed V and J ends, which lost 7 bases and 3 bases, there was a span of 19 bases. Germline CDR1 MDHEN, CDR2 SYDVKM. CDR3 length equals 15 residues. Supplemented by reference TRBV28 and TRBJ2-7, the full variable domain reads DVKVTQSSRYLVKRTGEKVFLECVQDMDHENMFWYRQDPGLGLRLIYFSYDVKMKEKGDIPEGYSVSREKKERFSLILESASTNQTSMYLCASTSRVNGDYEQYFGPGTRLTVT.

This clone is a singleton in its sample. This chain connects TRBV2 to TRBJ2-4, with 8 bases that match TRBD2. The CDR3 contains 12 residues. V lost 7 bases and J lost 5; bases outside the gene matches: 1. Germline CDR1 is SNHLY and CDR2 is FYNNEI. The CDR3 DNA is TGTGCCAGCACCGGGGGGGAAAACATTCAGTACTTC. This sequence encodes CASTGGENIQYF.

This chain connects TRBV2 to TRBJ2-7; a weak D match, TRBD2 (6 bases). With 5 bases removed from V and 7 bases from J, the gap between germline ends came to 24 bases. Per the germline V gene, CDR1 is SNHLY and CDR2 is FYNNEI. The CDR3 runs 16 residues. The CDR3 protein is CASSILGTSPVGEQYF. In nucleotides, the CDR3 is TGTGCCAGCAGTATACTTGGGACTTCCCCCGTGGGGGAGCAGTACTTC.

The gene calls are TRBV19 and TRBJ2-7; TRBD2 agrees at 7 bases. Germline V CDR1 and CDR2: LNHDA, SQIVND (reference sequence). The CDR3 totals 14 residues. The ends lost 5 bases at V and 4 bases at J; junction bases unmatched: 8. CDR3 amino acids: CASSAAGRLYEQYF. The CDR3 DNA is TGTGCCAGTAGTGCAGCGGGACGATTATACGAGCAGTACTTC.

The rearrangement uses TRBV5-6 and TRBJ2-4; 9 bases line up with TRBD1. With 4 bases clipped from V and 2 bases from J, the junction kept 4 bases outside the gene matches. Germline V gene lookup returns CDR1 SGHDT and CDR2 YYEEEE. The CDR3 runs 15 residues. CDR3 amino acids: CASSGDRDTKNIQYF. CDR3 nucleotide sequence: TGTGCCAGCAGCGGGGACAGGGACACCAAAAACATTCAGTACTTC.

The chain carries TRBV7-6 and TRBJ1-1; D gene unclear. V was clipped by 1 base and J by 0 bases, with 6 bases between them. CDR1 is SGHVS, CDR2 FNYEAQ, per germline. The CDR3 runs to 14 residues. CDR3 sequence reads: CASSLVGLNTEAFF. The CDR3 DNA is TGTGCCAGCAGCTTAGTCGGGTTGAACACTGAAGCTTTCTTT.

The chain joins TRBV19 to TRBJ2-1, with 7 bases that match TRBD2. CDR1 is LNHDA, CDR2 SQIVND, per germline (reference sequence). J gave up 10 bases and V 6 bases, and 15 bases lay outside the gene matches. The CDR3 loop spans 15 amino acids. DNA of the CDR3: TGTGCCAGTAGCCAAGTCGGGGGGAGCGGGATCGAGCAGTTCTTC. This gives the protein CASSQVGGSGIEQFF.

The chain joins TRBV11-2 to TRBJ2-1; 10 bases agree with TRBD1. CDR3 length: 15 amino acids. With V trimmed by 3 bases and J by 4 bases, 3 bases remained unmatched. Germline lookup yields CDR1 SGHAT and CDR2 FQNNGV. CDR3 DNA sequence: TGTGCCAGCAGCTTGACAGGGGGCAGGTACAATGAGCAGTTCTTC. Its protein is CASSLTGGRYNEQFF.

With respect to this clone: This CDR3 is also generated by other DNA sequences in the sample. This rearrangement joins TRBV9 to TRBJ2-1, with 10 bases aligning to TRBD2. Germline CDR1 reads SGDLS; CDR2 reads YYNGEE. This CDR3 region has 16 residues. Unmatched junction bases numbered 8, after V lost 3 bases and J lost 5 bases. The CDR3 nucleotides are TGTGCCAGCAGCGCCGTAGCGGGAGGAGGCCACAATGAGCAGTTCTTC. It yields the protein CASSAVAGGGHNEQFF.

This clone was observed a handful of times. The CDR3 spells CASSSPTYEQYF. CDR3 nucleotide sequence: TGTGCCAGCAGTTCCCCAACCTACGAGCAGTACTTC. V usage is TRBV6-5 and J usage is TRBJ2-7; D gene unclear. The CDR3 runs 12 residues. V was trimmed by 4 bases and J by 2 bases, leaving 6 bases between them. CDR1 MNHEY and CDR2 SVGAGI come from the germline V gene.

The V and J genes are TRBV5-4 and TRBJ2-7; 9 nucleotides line up with TRBD1. This CDR3 is built from 14 residues. Germline CDR1 SGHNT, CDR2 YYREEE (reference sequence). Losses at the gene ends were 0 bases for V and 7 bases for J; bases not matched to a gene: 5. The CDR3 spells CASSLEQGAREQYF. Here the CDR3 DNA reads TGTGCCAGCAGCTTGGAACAGGGGGCGAGGGAGCAGTACTTC.

The genes are TRBV7-6 and TRBJ2-5; D not certain. The germline V gene encodes CDR1 SGHVS and CDR2 FNYEAQ. Trimming removed 5 bases at V and 3 bases at J, with 7 bases between. This CDR3 region has 12 residues. As DNA, the CDR3 is TGTGCCAGCAGCCCGGTGGAAGAGACCCAGTACTTC. Translated: CASSPVEETQYF.

This clone was recorded only once. This sequence joins TRBV5-1 and TRBJ2-5; a weak D match, TRBD2 (6 bases). Germline V gene lookup returns CDR1 SGHRS and CDR2 YFSETQ. Trimming cost V 7 bases and J 4 bases, with 20 bases left between them. The CDR3 length is 15 residues. CDR3 in DNA: TGCGCCAGCCTCCGGGACTCAAACTCCCCAGAGACCCAGTACTTC. Its protein product is CASLRDSNSPETQYF. Using reference TRBV5-1 and TRBJ2-5 for the parts outside the CDR3, the full variable domain is KAGVTQTPRYLIKTRGQQVTLSCSPISGHRSVSWYQQTPGQGLQFLFEYFSETQRNKGNFPGRFSGRQFSNSRSEMNVSTLELGDSALYLCASLRDSNSPETQYFGPGTRLLVL.

This clone was recorded only once. The chain carries TRBV7-9 and TRBJ1-2, with 7 nucleotides matching TRBD1. Germline V gives CDR1 SEHNR, CDR2 FQNEAQ (reference sequence). The CDR3 spans 15 residues. The J segment lost 3 bases and the V segment lost 2 bases, leaving 6 bases of the junction unmatched. The CDR3 loop is CASSLLGTADYGYTF. The CDR3 region has the DNA TGTGCCAGCAGCTTACTCGGGACAGCCGACTATGGCTACACCTTC.

The rearrangement joins TRBV5-4 to TRBJ2-7, with D perhaps TRBD1 (5 bases). Trimming stripped 0 bases from V and 3 bases from J, with 7 bases between. Germline CDR1 reads SGHNT; CDR2 reads YYREEE (reference sequence). The CDR3 has 13 residues. CDR3 DNA: TGTGCCAGCAGCTTGGGACAGCGCTACGAGCAGTACTTC. Its translation: CASSLGQRYEQYF.

The chain combines TRBV11-2 with TRBJ2-3, with 12 positions matching TRBD2. CDR1 SGHAT and CDR2 FQNNGV come from the germline V gene. The junction had 9 bases not matched to a gene; V was cut back by 2 bases and J by 6 bases. This CDR3 region has 17 residues. CDR3 protein: CASSLWSSGRAWDTQYF. For the CDR3, the DNA is TGTGCCAGCAGCTTATGGTCTAGCGGGAGGGCTTGGGATACGCAGTATTTT.

This chain links TRBV9 with TRBJ2-1, with a tentative D call TRBD1 (7 bases). The V and J ends lost 3 bases and 6 bases respectively, with 16 bases between them. The germline V gene has CDR1 SGDLS and CDR2 YYNGEE. This CDR3 is 15 amino acids long. CDR3 amino acids: CASSARGDSSNEQFF. The CDR3 nucleotides are TGTGCCAGCAGCGCCCGCGGGGACAGCAGCAATGAGCAGTTCTTC.

The chain combines TRBV4-3 with TRBJ2-4; 10 positions agree with TRBD2. The V gene end was trimmed by 0 bases and the J gene end by 3 bases; junction bases not matched to a gene: 8. Germline V gives CDR1 LGHNA, CDR2 YSLEER. CDR3 size: 18 residues. CDR3 sequence: CASSQDFGLAELKNIQYF. For the CDR3, the DNA is TGCGCCAGCAGCCAAGATTTCGGACTAGCGGAGCTCAAAAACATTCAGTACTTC.

The CDR3 DNA reads as TGTGCCAGCAGCTGGACAGGCCGCTCTGGAAACACCATATATTTT. Protein product: CASSWTGRSGNTIYF. The V call is TRBV11-2, the J call TRBJ1-3; 7 bases align to TRBD1. The germline V gene has CDR1 SGHAT and CDR2 FQNNGV. V shed 4 bases, J shed 0 bases, and the junction held 3 bases outside the gene matches. This CDR3 is 15 amino acids long.

The genes are TRBV27 and TRBJ2-5; D might be TRBD1 (6 bases). Trimming stripped 5 bases from V and 4 bases from J, with 14 bases between. The CDR3 has 14 residues. CDR1 is MNHEY and CDR2 is SMNVEV in the germline V gene (reference sequence). The CDR3 is CASSPDSWRETQYF. The CDR3, as DNA: TGTGCCAGCAGTCCGGACAGCTGGAGAGAGACCCAGTACTTC.

J is TRBJ2-2 and V is TRBV19, with D unresolved. There are 15 residues in the CDR3. The V gene lost 2 bases and the J gene lost 3 bases, with 10 bases spanning the gap. Germline V gene lookup returns CDR1 LNHDA and CDR2 SQIVND (reference sequence). CDR3 bases: TGTGCCAGTAGTATAAGTGGGCAGTACACCGGGGAGCTGTTTTTT. Amino acid sequence: CASSISGQYTGELFF.

This clone was seen more than once but under ten times. The V call is TRBV7-3, the J call TRBJ2-7; D gene ambiguous. The germline V gene encodes CDR1 SGHTA and CDR2 FQGTGA. The V end was cut by 0 bases, the J end by 2 bases, with 11 bases between. This CDR3 region has 15 residues. CDR3 in amino acids: CASSLTSVGPYEQYF. CDR3 nucleotide sequence: TGTGCCAGCAGCTTAACGTCTGTTGGGCCCTACGAGCAGTACTTC.